The T cell receptor (beta chain) described here comes from a study of metastatic and nonmetastatic thyroid tumors. This CDR3 comprises 17 residues. Germline V lookup: CDR1 SGHTA, CDR2 FQGNSA. V shed 4 bases and J shed 5 bases, with 20 bases lying between them. Thyroid surgery was performed in patients who had received no treatment beforehand. Using MiXCR, TCRdb re-called clones from the PCR reads. The sample carries about 27,000 clones, roughly 25% recorded once. By its share, this clone is medium-sized. The TCR was taken from a female donor with papillary thyroid cancer or a benign thyroid nodule (not recorded which). Some clones in this sample may be carry-over from other donors' samples. The chain has TRBV7-2 and TRBJ2-2; possible D gene TRBD1, 5 bases. The sample consisted of blood. The CDR3 DNA reads as TGTGCCAGCAGCTCGCCCAAGACAGTCTTCAGTACCGGGGAGCTGTTTTTT. It is translated as CASSSPKTVFSTGELFF.